This T cell receptor (beta chain) was identified during a study of T cells in Graves' hyperthyroidism and ophthalmopathy. In the study overall: Initial diagnosis, before any treatment, was when peripheral blood was collected.

This clonotype was observed many times. Amplification of TCR beta CDR3 regions used RNA as the template. HTBI primers were used for first-round RT-PCR of the TCR CDR3. TCRdb itself ran the multiplex PCR reads through MiXCR, one entry per CDR3 protein. The sample shows over 250,000 distinct CDR3 sequences, less than 30% of them seen only once. Diagnoses were made from clinical symptoms, serum measures (thyroxine and TRAb), thyroid ultrasound and orbital computed tomography. The blood sample dates from first hyperthyroidism diagnosis, preceding any ophthalmopathy symptoms. Cells are PBMCs isolated from 10 ml of fresh blood. The sequencing input was blood. The TCR comes from a man in his forties with Graves' hyperthyroidism that later progressed to Graves' ophthalmopathy.

CDR3 residues: CASSLDSYYGYTF. The CDR3 DNA sequence: TGTGCCAGCAGCCTCGACAGTTACTATGGCTACACCTTC. The chain combines TRBV14 with TRBJ1-2; possible D gene TRBD1, 5 bases. The CDR3 loop spans 13 amino acids. Germline V gives CDR1 SGHDN, CDR2 FVKESK. V was trimmed by 4 bases and J by 3 bases, leaving 9 bases between them.